This T cell receptor beta chain was recovered during a study of blood T cell repertoires in COVID-19. For the study at large: Both acute and convalescent COVID-19 samples were obtained from the United States, Italy and Spain. The analysed material was cDNA or gDNA that came from T cells, B-cell-depleted T cells, or PBMCs.

The CDR3 is 13 amino acids. Original processing methods: Estimation of nucleated cell counts relied on the amplification of reference gene primers. TCRdb keeps only in-frame clones here, not all; method: immunoSEQ multiplex PCR. The DNA gave D and trimming, while V, J and clone size come from that table. The table shows 65,000 to 95,000 clones, with around 85% occurring only once. Sample: peripheral blood. The receptor was derived from a man aged 80 or over with active or convalescent COVID-19. V is TRBV12-1 and J is TRBJ2-5; the table's D call of TRBD1 was not tested on the DNA. TRBV12-1 is deemed a pseudogene. The CDR3 region has the DNA TGTGCCAGCAGCTTTGGGGCCGGCGAGACCCAGTACTTC. Protein sequence: CASSFGAGETQYF.